Listed below are T cell receptor beta chains from one sample, sequenced in a study of TIL therapy for anti-PD-1-resistant metastatic lung cancer. TCRdb's copy holds only in-frame clones and misses some; the assay was immunoSEQ multiplex PCR. The table shows more than 45,000 clones, with more than 60% occurring only once. The material sequenced was blood, taken at baseline. These receptors all come from a person aged 25 to 85 with non-small cell lung cancer. CDR3s include the opening cysteine and the closing phenylalanine or tryptophan. A D gene is named only where the DNA matches it firmly. Clone size appears in some rows only: once, few, many, or a class for an expanded clone.

TRBJ2-7 - - TRBV5-6 TGTGCCAGCAGCTTGGTTGGCGGGGCCCCCTACGAGCAGTACTTC CASSLVGGAPYEQYF
TRBJ1-4 TRBD1 - TRBV5-1 TGCGCCAGCAGCTCCGGGACAGGGGGTGAAAAACTGTTTTTT CASSSGTGGEKLFF
TRBJ1-6 TRBD1 - TRBV2 TGTGCCAGCAGTGGAGGGACAGGGGGAACGGCACCCCTCCACTTT CASSGGTGGTAPLHF
TRBJ2-1 TRBD1 - TRBV4-1 TGCGCCAGCAGCCAAGACAGAGACAGGGGATACAATGAGCAGTTCTTC CASSQDRDRGYNEQFF
TRBJ2-2 - - TRBV9 TGTGCCAGCAGCGTAGTACAGAACACCGGGGAGCTGTTTTTT CASSVVQNTGELFF
TRBJ2-7 - few TRBV27 TGTGCCAGCAGTTTAGACGCGGCGTACTACGAGCAGTACTTC CASSLDAAYYEQYF
TRBJ1-1 TRBD1 - TRBV9 TGTGCCAGCAGCGCGACAGGGTGGACGAACACTGAAGCTTTCTTT CASSATGWTNTEAFF
TRBJ2-3 - - TRBV18 TGTGCCAGCTCACCACTGGTTACAAATACAGATACGCAGTATTTT CASSPLVTNTDTQYF
TRBJ2-7 TRBD1 - TRBV28 TGTGCCAGCAGCCCTCAAACAGGGGGCGGGCCCTACGAGCAGTACTTC CASSPQTGGGPYEQYF
TRBJ2-1 - - TRBV4-3 TGCGCCAGCAGCCAAGAAAAACGCCACAATGAGCAGTTCTTC CASSQEKRHNEQFF
TRBJ2-7 - - TRBV28 TGTGCCAGCAGATCCCTCGTACCCTACGAGCAGTACTTC CASRSLVPYEQYF
TRBJ1-2 - few TRBV21-1 TGTGCCAGCAGCATCCGGGACGGTACTATGAGCTACACCTTC CASSIRDGTMSYTF
TRBJ1-4 - - TRBV2 TGTGCCAGCACAGGGCAGATAAATGAAAAACTGTTTTTT CASTGQINEKLFF
TRBJ2-1 - - TRBV5-1 TGCGCCAGCAGCTTGGGGGACGGAGCGCAGTTCTTC CASSLGDGAQFF
TRBJ2-2 TRBD2 - TRBV11-3 TGTGCCAGCAGCTCAGAAGGACTAGCGGGCACCGGGGAGCTGTTTTTT CASSSEGLAGTGELFF
TRBJ1-1 - - TRBV28 TGTGCAGCAGGAGTGAGGTTCACTGAAGCTTTCTTT CAAGVRFTEAFF
TRBJ2-6 TRBD1 - TRBV29-1 TGCAGCGTTGTTGGGACAGGGGTGGCTGGGGCCAACGTCCTGACTTTC CSVVGTGVAGANVLTF
TRBJ1-1 - - TRBV10-3 TGTGCCATCAGTGAGTCAGCGGACATTCTTGAAGCTTTCTTT CAISESADILEAFF
TRBJ2-3 TRBD2 - TRBV4-1 TGCGCCAGCAGCCAGGGTCCGGGGGGAGGCACAGATACGCAGTATTTT CASSQGPGGGTDTQYF
TRBJ2-3 - - TRBV7-2 TGTGCCAGCAGCCCCCCCGGAACGTGGGGCACAGATACGCAGTATTTT CASSPPGTWGTDTQYF
TRBJ1-5 - - TRBV29-1 TGCAGCGTCTGGGATCCTACATTAGCCCCCGCCCAGCATTTT CSVWDPTLAPAQHF
TRBJ2-3 - - TRBV27 TGTGCCAGCAGTTTATACAGGGGAGGAACAGATACGCAGTATTTT CASSLYRGGTDTQYF
TRBJ2-3 - - TRBV15 TGTGCCACCAGCAGAGGGGGTGCTATTAGCACAGATACGCAGTATTTT CATSRGGAISTDTQYF